This entry lists 26 T cell receptor beta chains sequenced from one sample in a study of T cells in Graves' hyperthyroidism and ophthalmopathy. TCR beta CDR3 regions were amplified from RNA transcripts. The HTBI primer set drove a first-round RT-PCR of the TCR CDR3. A single record per CDR3 protein comes from TCRdb applying MiXCR to the multiplex PCR reads. Here the sample spans 600,000 to 800,000 distinct CDR3 sequences, 30% to 40% being singletons. The specimen was blood. The receptors originated from a woman aged 35 to 49 with Graves' hyperthyroidism.

The table lists this clonotype with many counts. This chain joins TRBV10-3 and TRBJ1-1; no definite D call. The germline V and J ends were trimmed by 6 bases and 1 base, with 6 bases remaining between them. This CDR3 is 12 amino acids long. Germline V gene lookup returns CDR1 ENHRY and CDR2 SYGVKD. The CDR3 bases are TGTGCCATCAGCCCTAAGAACACTGAAGCTTTCTTT. This translates into CAISPKNTEAFF.

V usage is TRBV5-4 and J usage is TRBJ1-4; 8 bases are a match to TRBD1. There are 15 residues in the CDR3. The J segment lost 5 bases and the V segment lost 1 base, leaving 4 bases of the junction unmatched. Germline V gene sequence: CDR1 SGHNT, CDR2 YYREEE (reference sequence). For the CDR3, the DNA is TGTGCCAGCAGCTTGCAGGGGGCTGGAAATGAAAAACTGTTTTTT. This encodes CASSLQGAGNEKLFF.

About this clonotype itself: Relative to the germline gene, one junction end is altered; a read error may explain this. The chain recombines TRBV10-3 with TRBJ1-1; D not resolved. There are 13 residues in the CDR3. In germline, CDR1 is ENHRY, CDR2 SYGVKD. The CDR3 reads CASSYGSHTEAFF. Here the CDR3 DNA reads TGTGCCAGCAGTTACGGGAGTCACACTGAAGCTTTCTTT.

In its sample, this clonotype was seen a few times. This chain connects TRBV18 to TRBJ1-5; D call uncertain. The CDR3 spans 15 residues. Germline CDR1 is KGHSH and CDR2 is LQKENI. The V end was cut by 2 bases, the J end by 0 bases, with 8 bases between. The CDR3 coding sequence is TGTGCCAGCTCACCAGAGGACGTTAGCAATCAGCCCCAGCATTTT. Encoded protein: CASSPEDVSNQPQHF.

The chain couples TRBV29-1 to TRBJ1-1, with 11 bases matching TRBD1. This CDR3 comprises 14 residues. CDR1 is SQVTM and CDR2 is ANQGSEA in the germline V gene. Trimming at V came to 4 bases and at J to 4 bases, leaving 5 bases not matched to a gene. The CDR3 DNA sequence: TGCAGCGTTGCCCTCGGGACAGGGGGCACTGAAGCTTTCTTT. This encodes CSVALGTGGTEAFF.

This clonotype was observed at least ten times. The chain couples TRBV5-1 to TRBJ1-1; 7 bases agree with TRBD1. The CDR3 extends over 15 amino acids. J was trimmed by 4 bases and V by 4 bases; bases with no gene match: 10. Germline V lookup: CDR1 SGHRS, CDR2 YFSETQ. CDR3 loop: CASSVNAGGGTEAFF. Written as DNA, the CDR3 is TGCGCCAGCAGCGTGAATGCAGGGGGAGGCACTGAAGCTTTCTTT.

V and J are TRBV4-3 and TRBJ2-7, with 9 bases matching TRBD2. The CDR3 is made up of 17 amino acids. CDR1 is LGHNA and CDR2 is YSLEER in the germline V gene. The J segment lost 0 bases and the V segment lost 0 bases, leaving 6 bases of the junction unmatched. In DNA, the CDR3 is TGCGCCAGCAGCCAAGATAGGTCGACTAGCGGCTCCTACGAGCAGTACTTC. This codes for CASSQDRSTSGSYEQYF.

Regarding this clonotype: This could be a read error, since a much larger clone is one nucleotide away. The chain links TRBV10-2 to TRBJ2-7; 8 bases align to TRBD2. Per germline, CDR1 WSHSY and CDR2 SAAADI. This CDR3 comprises 13 residues. Here the CDR3 DNA reads TGTGCCAGCAGCCCCTGGACTAGCAACGAGCAGTACTTC. Its translation is CASSPWTSNEQYF.

The CDR3 reads CATSSYRSNQPQHF. As DNA, the CDR3 is TGTGCCACCAGCAGTTACCGGTCCAATCAGCCCCAGCATTTT. The chain is built from TRBV15 and TRBJ1-5; D call uncertain. V lost 3 bases and J lost 3, with 9 bases in between. CDR3 length: 14 amino acids. Germline V gene data show CDR1 as LNHNV and CDR2 as YYDKDF (reference sequence). Together with reference TRBV15 and TRBJ1-5, the CDR3 gives the full variable domain: DAMVIQNPRYQVTQFGKPVTLSCSQTLNHNVMYWYQQKSSQAPKLLFHYYDKDFNNEADTPDNFQSRRPNTSFCFLDIRSPGLGDTAMYLCATSSYRSNQPQHFGDGTRLSIL.

This clonotype has a count of ten or more. The chain has TRBV9 and TRBJ1-1; 9 bases are a match to TRBD1. The CDR3 has 15 amino acids. V trimming: 2 bases; J trimming: 5 bases; junction bases outside the gene matches: 7. The germline V gene has CDR1 SGDLS and CDR2 YYNGEE. CDR3 nucleotides: TGTGCCAGCAGCGTTTTGGGCGGGACAGGGACTGAAGCTTTCTTT. It specifies CASSVLGGTGTEAFF. Supplemented by reference TRBV9 and TRBJ1-1, the full variable domain reads DSGVTQTPKHLITATGQRVTLRCSPRSGDLSVYWYQQSLDQGLQFLIQYYNGEERAKGNILERFSAQQFPDLHSELNLSSLELGDSALYFCASSVLGGTGTEAFFGQGTRLTVV.

This clonotype was counted only a few times. The chain links TRBV10-3 to TRBJ1-2, with a weak D call TRBD1 (5 bases). There are 11 residues in the CDR3. CDR1 and CDR2 from the germline V gene are ENHRY and SYGVKD. The CDR3 bases are TGTGCTAGAGAAGGGGACTATGGCTACACCTTC. Its translation is CAREGDYGYTF.

This clonotype was counted a few times. The V gene is TRBV4-3, the J gene TRBJ1-2; tentative D call: TRBD1 (5 bases). The CDR3 loop spans 16 amino acids. The germline V gene has CDR1 LGHNA and CDR2 YSLEER. V was pared by 4 bases and J by 7 bases, with 22 bases between. For the CDR3, the DNA is TGCGCCAGCAGCCGAATTGGACCCCCCGGGGGTAGTGGCTACACCTTC. Residues: CASSRIGPPGGSGYTF.

This sequence joins TRBV6-5 and TRBJ1-2, with D tentatively TRBD1 (6 bases). V was cut by 2 bases and J by 5 bases, with 12 bases left in between. CDR3 size: 14 residues. CDR1 is MNHEY, CDR2 SVGAGI, per germline. CDR3 in amino acids: CASSYRGAGYGYTF. CDR3 DNA: TGTGCCAGCAGTTACAGGGGGGCGGGGTATGGCTACACCTTC.

In regard to this clonotype: A much bigger clone sits one base away, suggesting this may be a read error. The chain joins TRBV7-4 to TRBJ2-7; 7 bases match TRBD1. The CDR3 contains 14 residues. Germline V gene lookup returns CDR1 SGHVT and CDR2 SQSDAQ. CDR3 amino acids: CASSYGTVPYEQCF. The DNA of the CDR3 is TGTGCCAGCAGTTACGGGACAGTCCCCTACGAGCAGTGCTTC.

This chain connects TRBV12-3 or TRBV12-4 to TRBJ1-5; D remains unclear. Trimming removed 3 bases from V and 5 bases from J, with 11 bases in between. This CDR3 contains 14 residues. The CDR3 DNA is TGTGCCAGCAGTTTGGCGCACCGAGATCAGCCCCAGCATTTT. Protein sequence: CASSLAHRDQPQHF.

The table lists this clonotype with many counts. The chain joins TRBV12-3 or TRBV12-4 to TRBJ1-2; 7 nucleotides agree with TRBD1. The CDR3 consists of 13 residues. The V gene end was trimmed by 5 bases and the J gene end by 6 bases; junction bases not matched to a gene: 6. The CDR3 loop is CASSTGTENGYTF. CDR3 DNA: TGTGCCAGCAGTACCGGGACAGAGAATGGCTACACCTTC.

Regarding this clonotype: The DNA is left out, because the CDR3 cannot be placed on it with certainty; the CDR3 is given as TCRdb lists it. CDR3 residues: CASSSSGRGQNQPQHF. The chain combines TRBV12-3 or TRBV12-4 with TRBJ1-5; the DNA was not used to check the table's D call, TRBD1. Ends included, the CDR3 has 16 residues.

V is TRBV5-1 and J is TRBJ2-5, with TRBD2 matching 8 bases. The CDR3 is made up of 17 amino acids. The germline gives CDR1 SGHRS, CDR2 YFSETQ. V lost 5 bases, J lost 1 base, and 13 bases stayed unmatched. CDR3 nucleotide sequence: TGCGCCAGCAGTTCTGGTGTGGGCGGGGGGCTCCAAGAGACCCAGTACTTC. This gives the protein CASSSGVGGGLQETQYF.

Of note for this clonotype: A read error may account for a junction end that differs from germline. V usage is TRBV29-1 and J usage is TRBJ2-7; 8 bases agree with TRBD2. Germline V lookup: CDR1 SQVTM, CDR2 ANQGSEA. CDR3 length equals 13 residues. CDR3 loop: CAWSGLVAGEQYF. Written as DNA, the CDR3 is TGTGCCTGGTCGGGACTAGTCGCCGGCGAGCAGTACTTC.

This clonotype has more than one count but fewer than ten. The V and J genes are TRBV20-1 and TRBJ1-4; possible D gene TRBD1, 5 bases. CDR1 is DFQATT, CDR2 SNEGSKA, per germline (reference sequence). This CDR3 is 12 amino acids long. V dropped 6 bases and J dropped 10 bases, with 15 bases sitting between them. For the CDR3, the DNA is TGCAGTGCCCCAGGAGGGACCGGAAAACTGTTTTTT. Protein: CSAPGGTGKLFF.

Details on this clonotype: A read error is possible here, since a much larger clone lies one base away. The chain links TRBV6-5 to TRBJ2-6; 7 bases are shared with TRBD1. Trimming took 2 bases from V and 2 from J; bases not matched to a gene: 0. This CDR3 spans 15 amino acids. Germline CDR1 is MNHEY and CDR2 is SVGAGI. CDR3 nucleotide sequence: TGTGCCAGCAGTTACAGGGGGCCTGGGGCCAACGTCCTGACTTTC. This sequence encodes CASSYRGPGANVLTF.

The chain combines TRBV7-2 with TRBJ1-2; no clear D. The CDR3 loop spans 19 amino acids. V was trimmed by 5 bases and J by 0 bases, leaving 25 bases between them. Germline-derived CDR1 and CDR2 are SGHTA and FQGNSA. CDR3 region: CASSPPRFRPSLANYGYTF. The CDR3 DNA reads as TGTGCCAGCAGCCCGCCCCGATTCAGACCGTCCTTAGCTAACTATGGCTACACCTTC.

In this sample, this clonotype turned up many times. The chain's CDR3 is CASSFRREPNQPQHF. The CDR3, as DNA: TGTGCCAGTAGTTTCCGGAGAGAGCCTAATCAGCCCCAGCATTTT. The gene calls are TRBV19 and TRBJ1-5; D unclear. The V gene's germline CDR1 is LNHDA and CDR2 SQIVND (reference sequence). V gave up 5 bases and J gave up 4 bases, with 15 bases separating them. The CDR3 runs 15 residues.

This clonotype was picked up a small number of times. The chain combines TRBV7-2 with TRBJ1-2; tentatively, D is TRBD1 (6 bases). Germline V lookup: CDR1 SGHTA, CDR2 FQGNSA. This CDR3 has 16 amino acids. The ends were cut back, 5 bases at V and 3 bases at J, with 19 bases in the middle. Here the CDR3 DNA reads TGTGCCAGCAGCCCCGGGGGCCCGGAGGGTTACTATGGCTACACCTTC. It is translated as CASSPGGPEGYYGYTF.

This clonotype occurred many times. The gene calls are TRBV10-3 and TRBJ1-1, with 11 bases aligning to TRBD1. The germline V gene encodes CDR1 ENHRY and CDR2 SYGVKD. The CDR3 contains 15 residues. J gave up 4 bases and V 7 bases, and 8 bases lay outside the gene matches. The CDR3 protein is CAIMKDRGPSTEAFF. DNA for the CDR3: TGTGCCATCATGAAGGACAGGGGGCCGAGCACTGAAGCTTTCTTT.

This clonotype was counted a few times. The chain combines TRBV20-1 with TRBJ1-2; 9 bases are a match to TRBD1. The CDR3 is 15 residues long. V lost 3 bases to trimming and J lost 0 bases; unmatched junction nucleotides: 5. CDR1 is DFQATT and CDR2 is SNEGSKA in the germline V gene (reference sequence). In DNA, the CDR3 is TGCAGTGCTAGCTCCGGGACAGGGTCTAACTATGGCTACACCTTC. The encoded protein is CSASSGTGSNYGYTF.